The text below deals with one T cell receptor (beta chain). What it recognizes is unknown. This specimen belongs to a study of yellow fever vaccine responses in identical twins. Whole-study findings and limits: It has been reported that, in twins, the vaccine T cell response seemed partly convergent and partly personalized.

V dropped 0 bases and J dropped 6 bases, with 15 bases sitting between them. This CDR3 comprises 15 residues. Germline loops: CDR1 SGHNT, CDR2 YENEEA. Via MiXCR, TCRdb re-called the RT-PCR reads, giving one row per CDR3 protein. The table shows about 14,000 distinct CDR3 sequences, with approximately 84% occurring only once. This rearrangement joins TRBV11-3 to TRBJ2-7; D is unclear. The clonotype comes from a woman in her late teens or twenties who received the yellow fever vaccine. The starting material was T cells from blood (PBMCs), unsorted or a sorted subset (not recorded which), obtained before or after yellow fever vaccination (not recorded which). The CDR3 reads CASSLDRKAQCEQYV. CDR3 in DNA: TGTGCCAGCAGCTTAGATCGTAAGGCCCAGTGCGAGCAGTACGTC.